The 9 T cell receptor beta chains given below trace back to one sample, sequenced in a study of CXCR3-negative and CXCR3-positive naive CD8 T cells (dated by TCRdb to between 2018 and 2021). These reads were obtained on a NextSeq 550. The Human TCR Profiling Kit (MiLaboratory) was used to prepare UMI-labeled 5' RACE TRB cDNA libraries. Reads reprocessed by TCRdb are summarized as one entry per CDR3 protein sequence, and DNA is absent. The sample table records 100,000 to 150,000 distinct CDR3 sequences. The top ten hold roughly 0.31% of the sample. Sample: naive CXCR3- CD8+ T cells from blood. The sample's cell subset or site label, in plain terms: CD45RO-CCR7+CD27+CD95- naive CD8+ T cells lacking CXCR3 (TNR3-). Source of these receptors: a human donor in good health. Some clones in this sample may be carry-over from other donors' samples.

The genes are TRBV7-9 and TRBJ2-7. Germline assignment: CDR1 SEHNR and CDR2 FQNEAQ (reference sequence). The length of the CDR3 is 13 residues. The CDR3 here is CASSSTSIYEQYF.

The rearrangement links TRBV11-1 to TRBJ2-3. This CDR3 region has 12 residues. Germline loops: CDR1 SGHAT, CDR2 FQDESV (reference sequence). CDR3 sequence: CASSLPGSTQYF.

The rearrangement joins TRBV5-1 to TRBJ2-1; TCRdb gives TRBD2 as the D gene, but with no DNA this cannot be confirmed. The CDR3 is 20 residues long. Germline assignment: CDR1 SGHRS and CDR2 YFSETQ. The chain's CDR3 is CASSPIGLAGGSAAINEQFF.

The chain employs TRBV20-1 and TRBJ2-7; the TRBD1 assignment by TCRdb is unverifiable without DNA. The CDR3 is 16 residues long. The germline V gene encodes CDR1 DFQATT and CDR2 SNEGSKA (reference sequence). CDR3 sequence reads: CSASHTSDRRNYEQYF.

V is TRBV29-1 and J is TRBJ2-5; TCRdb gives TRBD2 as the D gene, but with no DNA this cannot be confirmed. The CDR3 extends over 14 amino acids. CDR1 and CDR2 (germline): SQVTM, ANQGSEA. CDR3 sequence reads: CSVEDTSGRETQYF.

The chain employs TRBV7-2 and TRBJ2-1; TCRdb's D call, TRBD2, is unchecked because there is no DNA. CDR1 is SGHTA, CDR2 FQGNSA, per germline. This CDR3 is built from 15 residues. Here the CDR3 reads CASSALGVADNEQFF.

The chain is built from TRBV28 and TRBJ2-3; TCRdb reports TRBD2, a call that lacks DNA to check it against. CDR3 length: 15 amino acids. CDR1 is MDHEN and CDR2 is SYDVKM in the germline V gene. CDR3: CASSGEGFRPDTQYF. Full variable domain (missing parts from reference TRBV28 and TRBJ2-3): DVKVTQSSRYLVKRTGEKVFLECVQDMDHENMFWYRQDPGLGLRLIYFSYDVKMKEKGDIPEGYSVSREKKERFSLILESASTNQTSMYLCASSGEGFRPDTQYFGPGTRLTVL.

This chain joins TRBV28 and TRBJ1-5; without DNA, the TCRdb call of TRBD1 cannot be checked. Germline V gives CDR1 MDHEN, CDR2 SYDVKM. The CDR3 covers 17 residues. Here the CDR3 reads CASSWTGGPYSNQPQHF.

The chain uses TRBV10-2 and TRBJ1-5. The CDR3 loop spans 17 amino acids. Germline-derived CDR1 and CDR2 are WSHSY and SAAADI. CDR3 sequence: CASSEGRGLKSNQPQHF.